This TCR beta chain derives from a study of blood T cell repertoires in COVID-19. The ends were cut back, 4 bases at V and 3 bases at J, with 18 bases in the middle. CDR3 length: 16 amino acids. Germline V gene data show CDR1 as SEHNR and CDR2 as FQNEAQ (reference sequence). Data came from immunoSEQ multiplex PCR; TCRdb stores just in-frame clones and leaves some out. This sample yields about 120,000 clones, of which under 75% are seen a single time; over 6% belongs to the top ten. The genes are TRBV7-9 and TRBJ2-5; maybe TRBD2 (6 bases). The clonotype comes from a woman aged 55 to 70 with acute or convalescent COVID-19. Sequencing used peripheral blood. CDR3 coding DNA: TGTGCCAGCAGCTCGATCGTCTGGGGGGTAAAAGAGACCCAGTACTTC. The encoded protein is CASSSIVWGVKETQYF. Complete variable domain (other parts from reference TRBV7-9 and TRBJ2-5): DTGVSQNPRHKITKRGQNVTFRCDPISEHNRLYWYRQTLGQGPEFLTYFQNEAQLEKSRLLSDRFSAERPKGSFSTLEIQRTEQGDSAMYLCASSSIVWGVKETQYFGPGTRLLVL.